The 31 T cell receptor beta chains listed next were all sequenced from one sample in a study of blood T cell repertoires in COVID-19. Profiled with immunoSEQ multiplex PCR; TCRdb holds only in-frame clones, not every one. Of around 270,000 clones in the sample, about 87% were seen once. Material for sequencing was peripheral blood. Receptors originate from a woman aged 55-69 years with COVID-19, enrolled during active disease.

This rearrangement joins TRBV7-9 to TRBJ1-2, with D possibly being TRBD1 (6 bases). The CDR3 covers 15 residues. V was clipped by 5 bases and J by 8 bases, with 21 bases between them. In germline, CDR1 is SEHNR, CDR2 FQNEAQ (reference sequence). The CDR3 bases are TGTGCCAGCAGCCCAAACCCCGACAGGTTAGGCGGCTACACCTTC. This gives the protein CASSPNPDRLGGYTF.

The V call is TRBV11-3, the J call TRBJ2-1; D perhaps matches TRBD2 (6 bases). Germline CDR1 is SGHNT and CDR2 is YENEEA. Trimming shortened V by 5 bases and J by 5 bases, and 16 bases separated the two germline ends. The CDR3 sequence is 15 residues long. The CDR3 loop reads CASSPVGTLNNEQFF. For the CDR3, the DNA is TGTGCCAGCAGCCCGGTCGGGACTCTGAACAATGAGCAGTTCTTC.

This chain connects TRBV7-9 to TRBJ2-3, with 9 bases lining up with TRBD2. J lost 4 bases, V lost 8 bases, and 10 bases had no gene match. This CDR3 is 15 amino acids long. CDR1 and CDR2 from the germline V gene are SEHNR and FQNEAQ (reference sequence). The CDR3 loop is CASPGAGGPPDTQYF. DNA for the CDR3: TGTGCCAGCCCTGGGGCGGGAGGGCCTCCAGATACGCAGTATTTT.

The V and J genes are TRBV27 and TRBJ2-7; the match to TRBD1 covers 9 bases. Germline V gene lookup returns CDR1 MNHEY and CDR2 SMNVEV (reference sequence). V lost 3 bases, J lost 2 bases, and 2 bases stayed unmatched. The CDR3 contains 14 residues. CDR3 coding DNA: TGTGCCAGCAGTTTCGACAGGGGGGCCTACGAGCAGTACTTC. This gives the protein CASSFDRGAYEQYF.

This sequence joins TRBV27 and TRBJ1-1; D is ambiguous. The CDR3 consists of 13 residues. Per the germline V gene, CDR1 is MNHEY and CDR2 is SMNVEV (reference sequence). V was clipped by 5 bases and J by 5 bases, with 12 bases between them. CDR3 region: CASSPSSRTEAFF. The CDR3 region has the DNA TGTGCCAGCAGTCCAAGTTCGAGGACTGAAGCTTTCTTT.

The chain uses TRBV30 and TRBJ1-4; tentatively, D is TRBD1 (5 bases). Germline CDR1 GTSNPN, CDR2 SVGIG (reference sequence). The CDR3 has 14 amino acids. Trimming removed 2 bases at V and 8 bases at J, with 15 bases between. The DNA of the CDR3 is TGTGCCTGGAGTTCCTGGGGGGTCGGCGAAAAACTGTTTTTT. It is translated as CAWSSWGVGEKLFF.

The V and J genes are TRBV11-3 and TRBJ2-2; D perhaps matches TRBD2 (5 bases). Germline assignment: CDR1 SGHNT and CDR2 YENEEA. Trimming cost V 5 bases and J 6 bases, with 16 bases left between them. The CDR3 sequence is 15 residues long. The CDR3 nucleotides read TGTGCCAGCAGCCAACGACTGACTACCGCCGGGGAGCTGTTTTTT. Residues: CASSQRLTTAGELFF.

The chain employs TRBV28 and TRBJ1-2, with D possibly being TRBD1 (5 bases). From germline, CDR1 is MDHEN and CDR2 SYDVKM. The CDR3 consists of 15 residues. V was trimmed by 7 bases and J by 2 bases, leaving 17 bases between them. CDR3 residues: CASTLAGGRNYGYTF. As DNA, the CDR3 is TGTGCCAGCACCCTCGCCGGGGGAAGAAACTATGGCTACACCTTC.

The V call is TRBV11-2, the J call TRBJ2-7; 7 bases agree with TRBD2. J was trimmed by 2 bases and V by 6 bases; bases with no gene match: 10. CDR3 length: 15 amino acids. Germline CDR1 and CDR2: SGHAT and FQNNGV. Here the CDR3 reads CASSRDSGQTYEQYF. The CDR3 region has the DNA TGTGCCAGCAGTCGAGATAGCGGGCAGACCTACGAGCAGTACTTC.

The CDR3 protein is CASSPRRDRGGQPQHF. CDR3 coding DNA: TGTGCCAGCTCACCAAGGAGGGACAGGGGAGGCCAGCCCCAGCATTTT. The rearrangement uses TRBV18 and TRBJ1-5; 10 bases match TRBD1. V was clipped by 2 bases and J by 7 bases; unmatched bases: 8. The germline CDR1 and CDR2 sequences are KGHSH and LQKENI. This CDR3 has 16 residues.

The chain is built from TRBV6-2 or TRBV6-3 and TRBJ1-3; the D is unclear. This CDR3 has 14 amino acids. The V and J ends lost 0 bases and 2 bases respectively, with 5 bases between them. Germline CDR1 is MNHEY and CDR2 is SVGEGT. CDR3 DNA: TGTGCCAGCAGTTACTCTTTTACTGGAAACACCATATATTTT. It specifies CASSYSFTGNTIYF.

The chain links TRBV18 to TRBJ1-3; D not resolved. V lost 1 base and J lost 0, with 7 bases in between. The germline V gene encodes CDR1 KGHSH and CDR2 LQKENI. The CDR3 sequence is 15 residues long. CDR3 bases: TGTGCCAGCTCACCACAGCGAGACTCTGGAAACACCATATATTTT. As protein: CASSPQRDSGNTIYF.

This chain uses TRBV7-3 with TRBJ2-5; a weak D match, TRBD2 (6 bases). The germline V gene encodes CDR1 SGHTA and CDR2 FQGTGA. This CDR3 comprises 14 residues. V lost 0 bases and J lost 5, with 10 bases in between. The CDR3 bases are TGTGCCAGCAGCTTAACGGGAGGCCGGGAGACCCAGTACTTC. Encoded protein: CASSLTGGRETQYF. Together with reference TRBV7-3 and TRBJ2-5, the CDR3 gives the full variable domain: GAGVSQTPSNKVTEKGKYVELRCDPISGHTALYWYRQSLGQGPEFLIYFQGTGAADDSGLPNDRFFAVRPEGSVSTLKIQRTERGDSAVYLCASSLTGGRETQYFGPGTRLLVL.

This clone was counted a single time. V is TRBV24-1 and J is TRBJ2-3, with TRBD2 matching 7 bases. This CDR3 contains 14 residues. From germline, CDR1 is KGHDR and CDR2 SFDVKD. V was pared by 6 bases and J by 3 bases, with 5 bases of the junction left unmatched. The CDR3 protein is CATSPQRGTDTQYF. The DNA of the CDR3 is TGTGCCACCAGTCCCCAGCGGGGAACAGATACGCAGTATTTT.

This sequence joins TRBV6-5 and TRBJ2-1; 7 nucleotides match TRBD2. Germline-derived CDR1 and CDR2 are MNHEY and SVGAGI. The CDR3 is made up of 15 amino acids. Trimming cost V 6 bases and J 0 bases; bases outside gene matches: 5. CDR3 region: CASRGSGTSYNEQFF. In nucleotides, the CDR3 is TGTGCCAGCAGGGGGAGCGGGACCTCCTACAATGAGCAGTTCTTC.

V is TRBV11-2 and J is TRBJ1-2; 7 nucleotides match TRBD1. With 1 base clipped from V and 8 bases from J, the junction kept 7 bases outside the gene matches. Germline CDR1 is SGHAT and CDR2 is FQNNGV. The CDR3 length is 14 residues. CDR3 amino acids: CASSLGYRGGGYTF. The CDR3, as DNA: TGTGCCAGCAGCTTAGGCTACAGGGGAGGAGGCTACACCTTC.

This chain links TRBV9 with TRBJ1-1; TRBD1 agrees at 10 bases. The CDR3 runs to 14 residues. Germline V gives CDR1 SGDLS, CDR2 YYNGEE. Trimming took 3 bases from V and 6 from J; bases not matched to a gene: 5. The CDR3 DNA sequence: TGTGCCAGCAGCGCAGGACAGGGGGTTGCTGAAGCTTTCTTT. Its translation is CASSAGQGVAEAFF.

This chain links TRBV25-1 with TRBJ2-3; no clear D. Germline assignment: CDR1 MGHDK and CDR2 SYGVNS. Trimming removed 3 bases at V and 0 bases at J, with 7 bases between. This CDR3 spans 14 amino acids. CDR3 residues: CASSDTVSTDTQYF. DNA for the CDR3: TGTGCCAGCAGTGATACAGTCAGCACAGATACGCAGTATTTT.

CDR3 DNA sequence: TGTGCCAGCAGCGCCGAAATGGAGTTGAACACCGGGGAGCTGTTTTTT. Amino acid sequence: CASSAEMELNTGELFF. J is TRBJ2-2 and V is TRBV6-4; D is uncertain. Trimming shortened V by 6 bases and J by 1 base, and 15 bases separated the two germline ends. CDR1 and CDR2 from the germline V gene are MRHNA and SNTAGT. The CDR3 totals 16 residues.

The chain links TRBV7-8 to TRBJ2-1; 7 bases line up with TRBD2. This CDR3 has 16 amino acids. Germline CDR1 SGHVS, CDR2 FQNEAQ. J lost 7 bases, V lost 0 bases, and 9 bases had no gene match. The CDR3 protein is CASSLAGGLGGNEQFF. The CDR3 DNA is TGTGCCAGCAGCTTAGCGGGAGGGCTTGGCGGGAATGAGCAGTTCTTC.

CDR3 DNA sequence: TGTGCCAGCAGTCCTACCGGGGTAAACATTCAGTACTTC. As protein: CASSPTGVNIQYF. The chain has TRBV28 and TRBJ2-4; D is possibly TRBD2 (5 bases). Trimming removed 5 bases at V and 6 bases at J, with 11 bases between. Germline assignment: CDR1 MDHEN and CDR2 SYDVKM. The CDR3 totals 13 residues.

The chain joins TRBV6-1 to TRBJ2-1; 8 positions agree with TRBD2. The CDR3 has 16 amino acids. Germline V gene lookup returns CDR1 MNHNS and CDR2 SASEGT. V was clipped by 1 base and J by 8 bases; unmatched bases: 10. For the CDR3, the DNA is TGTGCCAGCAGTGAAGATTGGGGCGGGGGGACGGATGAGCAGTTCTTC. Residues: CASSEDWGGGTDEQFF.

CDR3 DNA sequence: TGTGCCAGCAGCTTAGTGGCCCAAGGGAGCTCACCCCTCCACTTT. It translates to CASSLVAQGSSPLHF. The gene calls are TRBV7-8 and TRBJ1-6; no firm D call. The CDR3 spans 15 residues. The V gene's germline CDR1 is SGHVS and CDR2 FQNEAQ. V lost 1 base and J 10 bases, leaving 14 bases between the germline ends.

The CDR3 DNA follows: TGCGCCAGCAGCGTCACGGGACTAGCGAGCAATGAGCAGTTCTTC. Protein product: CASSVTGLASNEQFF. The chain couples TRBV5-1 to TRBJ2-1, with 10 bases fitting TRBD2. The germline V gene has CDR1 SGHRS and CDR2 YFSETQ. V was clipped by 4 bases and J by 6 bases; unmatched bases: 7. CDR3 size: 15 residues.

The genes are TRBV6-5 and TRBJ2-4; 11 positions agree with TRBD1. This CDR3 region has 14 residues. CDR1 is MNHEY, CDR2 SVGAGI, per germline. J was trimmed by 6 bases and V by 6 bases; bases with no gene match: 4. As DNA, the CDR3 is TGTGCCAGCAGGAGGGGGACAGGGGGAAACATTCAGTACTTC. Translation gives CASRRGTGGNIQYF.

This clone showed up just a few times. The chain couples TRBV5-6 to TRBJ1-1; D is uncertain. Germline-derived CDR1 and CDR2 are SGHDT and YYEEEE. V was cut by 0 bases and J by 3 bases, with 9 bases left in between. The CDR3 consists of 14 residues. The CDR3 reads CASSLASGYTEAFF. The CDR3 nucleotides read TGTGCCAGCAGCTTGGCCTCGGGATACACTGAAGCTTTCTTT.

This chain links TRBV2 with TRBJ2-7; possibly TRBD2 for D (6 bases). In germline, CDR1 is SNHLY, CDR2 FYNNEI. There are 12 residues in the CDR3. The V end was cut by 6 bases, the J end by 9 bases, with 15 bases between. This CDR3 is CASSSGASGQYF. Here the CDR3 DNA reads TGTGCCAGCAGCTCGGGAGCCTCGGGGCAGTACTTC.

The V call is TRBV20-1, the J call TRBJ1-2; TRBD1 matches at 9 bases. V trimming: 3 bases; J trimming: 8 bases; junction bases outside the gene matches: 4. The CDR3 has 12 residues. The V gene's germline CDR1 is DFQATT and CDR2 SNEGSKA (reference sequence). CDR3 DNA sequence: TGCAGTGCTAGTAACAGGGGGCGAGGCTACACCTTC. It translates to CSASNRGRGYTF.

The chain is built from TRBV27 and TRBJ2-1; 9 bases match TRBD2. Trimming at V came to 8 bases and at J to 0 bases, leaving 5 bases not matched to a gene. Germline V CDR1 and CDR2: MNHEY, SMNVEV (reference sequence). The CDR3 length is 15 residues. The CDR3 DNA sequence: TGTGCCAGCCGCTTAGCGGGAGACTCCTACAATGAGCAGTTCTTC. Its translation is CASRLAGDSYNEQFF.

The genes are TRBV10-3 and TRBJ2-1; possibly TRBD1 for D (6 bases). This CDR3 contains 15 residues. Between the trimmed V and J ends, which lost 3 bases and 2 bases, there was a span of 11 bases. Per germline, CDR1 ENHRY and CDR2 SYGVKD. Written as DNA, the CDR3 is TGTGCCATCAGTGAAACCGGGACACCCTACAATGAGCAGTTCTTC. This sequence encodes CAISETGTPYNEQFF.

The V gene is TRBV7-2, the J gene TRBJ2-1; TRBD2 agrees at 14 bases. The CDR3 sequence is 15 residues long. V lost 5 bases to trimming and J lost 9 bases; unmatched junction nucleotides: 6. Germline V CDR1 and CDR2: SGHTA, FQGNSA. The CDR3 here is CASSAGTSGSGEQFF. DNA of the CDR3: TGTGCCAGCAGCGCCGGGACTAGCGGGAGTGGTGAGCAGTTCTTC.